Detailed here is one TCR beta chain. This clone was detected only once. Its specific antigen is unknown. No much larger clone is present one base from it, and per-base qualities are unavailable. TCRbeta CDR3 regions were amplified from genomic DNA using the immunoSEQ Assay, a bias-controlled multiplex PCR. The authors processed their data as follows. The number of nucleated cells in each sample was estimated by amplification of reference gene primers within the assay. Sequence reads were collapsed and filtered to measure the absolute abundance of every unique TCRbeta CDR3 rearrangement. For each sample, productive Simpson clonality was calculated by taking the square root of Simpson's diversity index across productive rearrangements. In its TCRdb copy, this immuneACCESS table keeps in-frame sequences only and misses some clones. Where compared with another copy, unresolved V genes explain less than half of these, and the others have no known cause. The DNA gave D and trimming, while V, J and clone size come from that table. The sample data list approximately 310,000 clones, and approximately 85% of these were observed just once. The leading ten clones occupy roughly 2.3% of the sample.

This sample is drawn from a study of blood T cell repertoires in COVID-19 (TCRdb year 2020). Describing the broader study: Samples from collaborators originated in the United States, Italy and Spain and spanned both the acute and convalescent phases of COVID-19. The prospective study material was composed of cDNA or gDNA derived from T cells, B-cell-depleted T cells, or PBMCs. The dataset comprised deeply sampled blood TCRbeta repertoires from subjects exposed to, actively infected with, or recovered from COVID-19. The repertoires were made available in a free public database intended to serve as a resource for research on the immune response to SARS-CoV-2. The samples were drawn from the first 160 participants of the ongoing ImmuneRACE study and from roughly 1,300 subjects provided by 6 global collaborators. Nearly every sample came with metadata listing a de-identified subject ID, COVID-19 status, age in years and sex. Where HLA class I and class II types were available, the types were taken from metadata supplied by the sample provider, not from assay-based typing. Results the study describes overall, beyond this receptor: How much clinical and demographic metadata was included differed by source and by participant, and the metadata was provided uncurated.

The germline ends are 8 bases apart after V is trimmed by 3 bases and J by 2 bases. From cysteine to phenylalanine, the CDR3 is 13 amino acids long. Just the 39-base CDR3 DNA is kept, in frame starting at base 1. CDR1 SQVTM and CDR2 ANQGSEA were looked up in the germline V gene. Enrolling through a virtual design, the prospective study's participants ranged in age from roughly 18 to 95 years and lived across some 22 United States geographic areas. In the prospective study, participants were assigned to cohorts based on the clinical history participants reported in a screening survey and a study questionnaire. For ImmuneRACE Cohort 3, a participant was defined as recovered based on two consecutive negative NP/OP PCR tests, clearance by a healthcare professional, or resolution of symptoms. In the prospective study, mobile phlebotomists collected whole blood, serum and a nasopharyngeal or oropharyngeal swab from each participant. Prospective study participants could optionally give additional blood draws and questionnaires over a roughly 2-month period. Blood samples from the prospective study were shipped frozen or at room temperature prior to DNA extraction.

Input material: PBMCs or T cells enriched from blood (not recorded which). The source of this sequence is a man aged 25 to 40 who had recovered from COVID-19. The V and J segments used are TRBV29-1 and TRBJ1-3, and perhaps TRBD1 as D gene, on 6 matching bases. The CDR3 reads CSVDGGPGNTIYF. The DNA is TGCAGCGTTGACGGGGGGCCTGGAAACACCATATATTTT.